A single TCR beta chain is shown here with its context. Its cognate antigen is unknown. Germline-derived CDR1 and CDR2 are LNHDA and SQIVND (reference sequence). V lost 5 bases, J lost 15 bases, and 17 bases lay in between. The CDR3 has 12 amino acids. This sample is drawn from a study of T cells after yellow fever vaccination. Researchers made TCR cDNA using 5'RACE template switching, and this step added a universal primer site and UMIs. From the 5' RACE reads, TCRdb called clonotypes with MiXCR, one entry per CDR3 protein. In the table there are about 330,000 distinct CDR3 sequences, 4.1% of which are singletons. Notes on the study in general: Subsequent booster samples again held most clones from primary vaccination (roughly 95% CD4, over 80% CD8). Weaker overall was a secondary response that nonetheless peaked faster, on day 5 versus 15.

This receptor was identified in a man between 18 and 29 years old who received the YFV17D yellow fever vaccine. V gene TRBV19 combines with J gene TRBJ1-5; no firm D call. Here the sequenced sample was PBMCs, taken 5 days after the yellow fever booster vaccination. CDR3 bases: TGTGCCAGTAGTCCCCACCAATTCCCACTGCATTTT. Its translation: CASSPHQFPLHF.